A selection of T cell receptor beta chains follows, all from one sample in a study of T cell responses to AZD1222 COVID-19 vaccine. Clones were read by immunoSEQ multiplex PCR, and TCRdb kept only the in-frame ones, dropping some. The sample lists about 88,000 clones, under 95% occurring once. The sample here was peripheral blood, taken on day 0 of MenACWY control vaccination. The receptors were sampled from an adult in good health. CDR3s include the opening cysteine and the closing phenylalanine or tryptophan. The D gene is left open where the match is weak. Only some rows state a clone size, as once, few, many or a class for expanded clones.

V	J	D	size	DNA	CDR3
TRBV6-6	TRBJ1-2	-	-	TGTGCCAGCACCAGGTTAGGGGACTATGGCTACACCTTC	CASTRLGDYGYTF
TRBV11-3	TRBJ1-1	-	-	TGTGCCAGCAGCTCCGAGAACACTGAAGCTTTCTTT	CASSSENTEAFF
TRBV4-2	TRBJ1-4	-	-	TGTGCCAGCAGCCAAGCCGGGGGAACTAATGAAAAACTGTTTTTT	CASSQAGGTNEKLFF
TRBV10-3	TRBJ1-1	-	-	TGTGCCATCAGGGATTACAGGGAGGACACTGAAGCTTTCTTT	CAIRDYREDTEAFF
TRBV28	TRBJ2-3	TRBD2	-	TGTGCCAGCAGTCTCGGGACTAGCGGGAGATTAAGGGCAGATACGCAGTATTTT	CASSLGTSGRLRADTQYF
TRBV28	TRBJ2-7	TRBD1	-	TGTGCCAGCAGTTTGGGGACAGGGCTGAGCGAGCAGTACTTC	CASSLGTGLSEQYF
TRBV5-8	TRBJ2-7	-	-	TGTGCCAGCAGCTTGCCCGGACTCCAAGGTGGCCACGAGCAGTACTTC	CASSLPGLQGGHEQYF
TRBV19	TRBJ2-3	TRBD1	-	TGTGCCAGTAGTATAGACCGACAGGGCCATGGGCAGTATTTT	CASSIDRQGHGQYF
TRBV6-4	TRBJ2-1	-	-	TGTGCCAGCAGTGACTCAAGTAGTAGGGCCCAGAATGAGCAGTTCTTC	CASSDSSSRAQNEQFF
TRBV5-1	TRBJ2-5	-	-	TGCGCCAGCAGCTTTCAAGAGACCCAGTACTTC	CASSFQETQYF
TRBV12-3/TRBV12-4	TRBJ2-3	-	-	TGTGCCAGCAGTTACCGACAGACAGATACGCAGTATTTT	CASSYRQTDTQYF
TRBV28	TRBJ2-7	TRBD2	-	TGTGCCAGCAGTTCCCTGACTAGCGGGAGCTACGAGCAGTACTTC	CASSSLTSGSYEQYF
TRBV18	TRBJ1-4	-	-	TGTGCCAGCTCAAGGGCCGGGACTGAAAAACTGTTTTTT	CASSRAGTEKLFF
TRBV18	TRBJ1-5	-	-	TGTGCCAGCTCACCGACCGCAGGGTCTGATCAGCCCCAGCATTTT	CASSPTAGSDQPQHF
TRBV6-5	TRBJ2-7	-	-	TGTGCCAGCAACAGTAAAGGCGTCTCCTACGAGCAGTACTTC	CASNSKGVSYEQYF
TRBV5-1	TRBJ1-1	-	-	TGCGCCAGCAGCTTGGGCAGCATGAACACTGAAGCTTTCTTT	CASSLGSMNTEAFF
TRBV29-1	TRBJ2-3	-	-	TGCAGCGTGTCCGAATCATTCGGCACAGATACGCAGTATTTT	CSVSESFGTDTQYF
TRBV12-3/TRBV12-4	TRBJ1-1	-	-	TGTGCCAGCAGTTTAAGCAGGGAAGAAGCTTTCTTT	CASSLSREEAFF
TRBV28	TRBJ1-2	-	-	TGTGCCAGCAGTCCGCCGGCGGTTAACTATGGCTACACCTTC	CASSPPAVNYGYTF
TRBV9	TRBJ2-7	TRBD2	-	TGTGCCAGCAGCGAAGGACTAGCGGGAGGTGAAGAGCAGTACTTC	CASSEGLAGGEEQYF
TRBV5-5	TRBJ2-5	-	-	TGTGCCAGCACCTCAATGTCCGGGAGTCAAGAGACCCAGTACTTC	CASTSMSGSQETQYF
TRBV3-1/TRBV3-2	TRBJ1-2	TRBD1	-	TGTGCCAGCAGCCTTTCGGACAGGCTTAGGACAATGAGCTACACCTTC	CASSLSDRLRTMSYTF
TRBV7-2	TRBJ1-6	-	-	TGTGCCAGCAGCCCAAGCCTGGGGGCCTATAATTCACCCCTCCACTTT	CASSPSLGAYNSPLHF
TRBV7-9	TRBJ1-4	-	-	TGTGCCAGCAGCCTTGGGACGGCCAATGAAAAACTGTTTTTT	CASSLGTANEKLFF
TRBV7-2	TRBJ2-7	TRBD2	-	TGTGCCAGCAGCTTAGAGTGGGGGGGCTCCTACGAGCAGTACTTC	CASSLEWGGSYEQYF
TRBV28	TRBJ2-1	TRBD2	-	TGTGCCAGCAGGGGCGGGGGGGCCTACAATGAGCAGTTCTTC	CASRGGGAYNEQFF
TRBV10-1	TRBJ1-1	-	-	TGCGCCAGCAGTGGTCAGCGGGACACTGAAGCTTTCTTT	CASSGQRDTEAFF
TRBV18	TRBJ1-5	TRBD1	-	TGTGCCAGCTCGGGCGGGACAGGGGGCAATCAGCCCCAGCATTTT	CASSGGTGGNQPQHF
TRBV5-6	TRBJ2-4	-	-	TGTGCCAGCAGCGCCGGACGGAAAAACATTCAGTACTTC	CASSAGRKNIQYF
TRBV5-1	TRBJ2-7	TRBD1	-	TGCGCCAGCAGCTATGGGACAGGGCCCTACGAGCAGTACTTC	CASSYGTGPYEQYF
TRBV5-1	TRBJ1-5	-	-	TGCGCCAGCAGCTTGGGGGGGACCGGGGATCAGCCCCAGCATTTT	CASSLGGTGDQPQHF
TRBV6-4	TRBJ2-7	-	-	TGTGCCAGCAGCCCGACTCAGGGGTCCTACGAGCAGTACTTC	CASSPTQGSYEQYF
TRBV2	TRBJ1-4	-	-	TGTGCCACAAAAGACCGCCTCCTTAATGAAAAACTGTTTTTT	CATKDRLLNEKLFF
TRBV7-3	TRBJ2-1	-	-	TGTGCCAGCAGCTTAACCAATGAGCAGTTCTTC	CASSLTNEQFF
TRBV29-1	TRBJ2-7	TRBD2	-	TGCAGCGTTGAAGAAGAAAGCGGGAGCGGTAAGGGTAGGGAATACGAGCAGTACTTC	CSVEEESGSGKGREYEQYF
TRBV10-3	TRBJ2-7	-	few	TGTGCCATCAGTGGAGTCCGCGGTACCTACGAGCAGTACTTC	CAISGVRGTYEQYF
TRBV6-1	TRBJ2-7	-	-	TGTGCCAGCAGTGAGACAAGTCGGGCGCAGTACTTC	CASSETSRAQYF
TRBV2	TRBJ1-5	-	-	TGTGCCAGCCAAGATTTAGTGAAAAGCAATCAGCCCCAGCATTTT	CASQDLVKSNQPQHF
TRBV10-1	TRBJ1-5	-	-	TGCGCCAGCACCGTACTCCGGGCGGGCAATCAGCCCCAGCATTTT	CASTVLRAGNQPQHF
TRBV6-5	TRBJ2-7	-	few	TGTGCCAAGGACACGGGCGTTCACGAGCAGTACTTC	CAKDTGVHEQYF
TRBV13	TRBJ2-3	-	-	TGTGCCAGCAGACTTACAGGGTCAGATACGCAGTATTTT	CASRLTGSDTQYF
TRBV7-3	TRBJ1-2	-	-	TGTGCCAGCAGCTCCGCGGACAAAGGGTCTAACTATGGCTACACCTTC	CASSSADKGSNYGYTF
TRBV5-1	TRBJ1-3	-	-	TGCGCCAGCAGCTTGGGGGAAGCGAGTCTAAACACCATATATTTT	CASSLGEASLNTIYF
TRBV3-1/TRBV3-2	TRBJ2-5	TRBD1	-	TGTGCCAGCAGCCAGGATTGGGACAGGGTTAAAGAGACCCAGTACTTC	CASSQDWDRVKETQYF
TRBV11-2	TRBJ1-4	TRBD1	-	TGTGCCAGCAGCCGAGAGGGACAGGGGAGTGAAAAACTGTTTTTT	CASSREGQGSEKLFF
TRBV7-9	TRBJ2-7	-	-	TGTGCCAGCAGCTTAGTTCTGGGGACCTCCTACGAGCAGTACTTC	CASSLVLGTSYEQYF
TRBV7-2	TRBJ2-7	TRBD1	-	TGTGCCAGCAGCCAGGGACAGCCTCCCTACGAGCAGTACTTC	CASSQGQPPYEQYF
TRBV28	TRBJ2-7	-	once	TGTGCCAGCAGTTTAGATGAAACCTACGAGCAGTACTTC	CASSLDETYEQYF
TRBV20-1	TRBJ1-5	TRBD1	-	TGCAGTGCTAGTGTTCGGGACAGGGGATTTCCCAATCAGCCCCAGCATTTT	CSASVRDRGFPNQPQHF
TRBV28	TRBJ2-1	-	once	TGTGCCAGCAATCCCGTCTACAATGAGCAGTTCTTC	CASNPVYNEQFF
TRBV10-3	TRBJ1-2	TRBD1	-	TGTGCCATCAGTGAGTCGTTACAGGGGATCGGCTATGGCTACACCTTC	CAISESLQGIGYGYTF
TRBV7-6	TRBJ1-6	TRBD1	-	TGTGCCAGCAGCTTATCCCAGGGACAGGGGGCAGGTTCACCCCTCCACTTT	CASSLSQGQGAGSPLHF
TRBV28	TRBJ1-1	-	-	TGTGCCAGCAGTTTAAGTTTCAGCAACACTGAAGCTTTCTTT	CASSLSFSNTEAFF
TRBV6-5	TRBJ2-7	TRBD1	once	TGTGCCAGCAGCTCGGGACAGGCCCTGGGGTACGAGCAGTACTTC	CASSSGQALGYEQYF